The clone carrying this TCR beta chain occurred a few times. What it binds is unknown. A much larger clone differs from this one at a single base, so this may be a read error. This entry comes from a study of breast tumors, draining lymph nodes, adjacent tissues. TCRdb re-derived calls from the multiplex PCR reads in MiXCR, one entry per CDR3 protein. The repertoire has around 230,000 distinct CDR3 sequences, less than 35% of them found once; the top ten carry approximately 4%. There are 14 residues in the CDR3. V lost 0 bases to trimming and J lost 6 bases; unmatched junction nucleotides: 4. CDR1 and CDR2 (germline): DFQATT, SNEGSKA (reference sequence). Samples came from axillary lymph nodes draining the breast cancer. Overall study findings and caveats: Tumors had less TCR diversity than lymph nodes, more than nontumor tissue. That most tumor T cells come from lymph nodes remained unproven. Findings are consistent with lymph node origin and intratumoral expansion of most tumor T cells. Luminal-like breast cancer showed significantly greater tumor-nontumor repertoire similarity than basal-like breast cancer did.

The sample taken for sequencing was axillary lymph node tissue. The chain has TRBV20-1 and TRBJ2-7, with 11 bases aligning to TRBD2. The receptor comes from a female donor with breast cancer. Some clones in this sample may be carry-over from other donors' samples. CDR3 bases: TGCAGTGCTAGAGATGTAGCGGGAGGGACCGAGCAGTACTTC. Protein: CSARDVAGGTEQYF.